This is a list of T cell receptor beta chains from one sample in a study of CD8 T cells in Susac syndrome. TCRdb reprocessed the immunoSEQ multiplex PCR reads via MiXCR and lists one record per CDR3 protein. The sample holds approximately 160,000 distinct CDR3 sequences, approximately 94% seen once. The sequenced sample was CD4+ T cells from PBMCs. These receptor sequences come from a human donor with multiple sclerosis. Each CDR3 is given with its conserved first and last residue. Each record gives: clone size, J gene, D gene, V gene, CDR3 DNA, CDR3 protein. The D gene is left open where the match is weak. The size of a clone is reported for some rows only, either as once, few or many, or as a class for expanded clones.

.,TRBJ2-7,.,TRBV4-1,TGCGCCAGCAGCCACCATTCGAGCAGGGGACCCGCCGAGCAGTACTTC,CASSHHSSRGPAEQYF
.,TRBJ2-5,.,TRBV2,TGTGCCAGCAGTGGGCCAGCCCAAGAGACCCAGTACTTC,CASSGPAQETQYF
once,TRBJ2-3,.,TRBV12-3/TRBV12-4,TGTGCCAGCAGGCCCTCAGGAGGGGCCCTAGCTGCCCCAGATACGCAGTATTTT,CASRPSGGALAAPDTQYF
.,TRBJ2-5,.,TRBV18,TGTGCCAGCTCACCACCGGGGTCCCGAGAGACCCAGTACTTC,CASSPPGSRETQYF
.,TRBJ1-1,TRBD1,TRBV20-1,TGCAGTGCAGATACCACAGGGGGTGGGACTGAAGCTTTCTTT,CSADTTGGGTEAFF
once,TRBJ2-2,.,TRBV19,TGTGCCAGTAGTTATGCAGGGGAGCTGTTTTTT,CASSYAGELFF
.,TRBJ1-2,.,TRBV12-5,TGTGCTAGTGGCACCCAGACCCACTATGGCTACACCTTC,CASGTQTHYGYTF
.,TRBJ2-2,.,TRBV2,TGTGCCAGCACCCCCGATCAGGAAGGGGAGCTGTTTTTT,CASTPDQEGELFF
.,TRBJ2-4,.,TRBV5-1,TGCGCCAGCAGTCCCGAAGCCAAAAACATTCAGTACTTC,CASSPEAKNIQYF
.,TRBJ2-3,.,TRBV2,TGTGCCAGCACCGACGGTGTGGCAGATACGCAGTATTTT,CASTDGVADTQYF
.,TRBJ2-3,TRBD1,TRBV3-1,TGTGCCAGCAGGTGGGACAGAGGACCCTCAGATACGCAGTATTTT,CASRWDRGPSDTQYF
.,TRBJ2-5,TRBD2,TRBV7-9,TGTGCCAGCAGCTTATCCCGCATGGCGGGAGATATTATTGAGACCCAGTACTTC,CASSLSRMAGDIIETQYF
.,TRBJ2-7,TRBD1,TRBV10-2,TGCGCCAGCAGTGTGTCGACAGGGGGAGGCTACGAGCAGTACTTC,CASSVSTGGGYEQYF
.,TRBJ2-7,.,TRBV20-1,TGCAGTGCTACCGGGGGAAGAGCGGGCGACTCCTACGAGCAGTACTTC,CSATGGRAGDSYEQYF
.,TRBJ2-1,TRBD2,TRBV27,TGTGCCAGCACAGGACTAGCGGGAAGCAATGAGCAGTTCTTC,CASTGLAGSNEQFF
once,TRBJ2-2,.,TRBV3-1,TGTGCCAGCAGCTCACAGGGCCCTAGCGCCAGGGAGCTGTTTTTT,CASSSQGPSARELFF
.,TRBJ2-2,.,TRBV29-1,TGCAGCGTGAGATTAACAGGAGCATTGGGCACCGGGGAGCTGTTTTTT,CSVRLTGALGTGELFF